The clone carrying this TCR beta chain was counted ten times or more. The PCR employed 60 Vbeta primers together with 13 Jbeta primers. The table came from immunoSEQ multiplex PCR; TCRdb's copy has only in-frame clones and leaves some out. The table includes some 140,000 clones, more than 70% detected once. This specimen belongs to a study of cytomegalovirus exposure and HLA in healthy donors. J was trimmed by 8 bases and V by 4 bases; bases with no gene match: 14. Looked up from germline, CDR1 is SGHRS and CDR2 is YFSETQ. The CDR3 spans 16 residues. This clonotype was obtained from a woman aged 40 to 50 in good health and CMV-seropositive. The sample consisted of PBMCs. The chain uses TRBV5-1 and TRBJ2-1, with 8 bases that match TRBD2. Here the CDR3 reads CASSRGSGTSIDEQFF. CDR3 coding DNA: TGCGCCAGCAGCCGCGGGTCCGGGACTAGTATCGATGAGCAGTTCTTC.